The 23 T cell receptor beta chains reported below all come from one sample, sequenced in a study of cytomegalovirus exposure and HLA in healthy donors. This PCR relied on a set of 60 Vbeta primers and 13 Jbeta primers. The protocol was immunoSEQ multiplex PCR, while the TCRdb copy is restricted to in-frame clones and leaves out a portion. The sample lists about 190,000 clones, around three quarters occurring once. Sequencing was done on a sample of PBMCs. The receptors were sampled from a woman aged 30 to 39 in good health and CMV-seropositive.

This sequence joins TRBV4-1 and TRBJ2-1; 12 nucleotides align to TRBD2. Germline V gene sequence: CDR1 MGHRA, CDR2 YSYEKL. V was clipped by 4 bases and J by 7 bases; unmatched bases: 8. The CDR3 is 16 amino acids. CDR3 in amino acids: CASSPRLAGVKNEQFF. The CDR3 coding sequence is TGCGCCAGCAGCCCGCGACTAGCGGGAGTAAAGAATGAGCAGTTCTTC.

This chain links TRBV7-8 with TRBJ2-3; 7 positions match TRBD2. This CDR3 spans 15 amino acids. The V gene end was trimmed by 2 bases and the J gene end by 0 bases; junction bases not matched to a gene: 2. Germline CDR1 and CDR2: SGHVS and FQNEAQ. The CDR3 nucleotides read TGTGCCAGCAGCTTACTAGCGGAGAGCACAGATACGCAGTATTTT. Protein product: CASSLLAESTDTQYF.

V gene TRBV19 combines with J gene TRBJ1-2; D unresolved. This CDR3 is 16 amino acids long. Per germline, CDR1 LNHDA and CDR2 SQIVND (reference sequence). Trimming left V 3 bases short and J 0 bases short, with 14 bases between. CDR3 in amino acids: CASSMGSSVPNYGYTF. CDR3 coding DNA: TGTGCCAGTAGTATGGGCAGTAGTGTACCTAACTATGGCTACACCTTC.

This clone has a single count. The V and J genes are TRBV11-3 and TRBJ2-1; weak D call: TRBD2 (5 bases). CDR1 SGHNT and CDR2 YENEEA come from the germline V gene. V lost 4 bases to trimming and J lost 4 bases, with 11 bases between them. The CDR3 is 14 residues long. In DNA, the CDR3 is TGTGCCAGCAGCTCAAGAGGGCCGTACAATGAGCAGTTCTTC. Its protein product is CASSSRGPYNEQFF.

This chain links TRBV25-1 with TRBJ1-2, with unresolved D. This CDR3 contains 15 residues. The V gene's germline CDR1 is MGHDK and CDR2 SYGVNS. V gave up 4 bases and J gave up 7 bases, with 19 bases separating them. The CDR3, as DNA: TGTGCCAGCAGTGTTGGGTCCACTACTTGGTCTGGCTACACCTTC. This sequence encodes CASSVGSTTWSGYTF.

A few counts support this clone. The V gene is TRBV11-3, the J gene TRBJ1-6; a possible D gene is TRBD1 (6 bases). Trimming left V 5 bases short and J 4 bases short, with 9 bases between. The CDR3 runs to 14 residues. From germline, CDR1 is SGHNT and CDR2 YENEEA. This CDR3 reads CASSLGQYNSPLHF. CDR3 nucleotides: TGTGCCAGCAGCCTCGGACAGTATAATTCACCCCTCCACTTT.

The CDR3 nucleotides are TGTGCCAGCAGCTTGAGGACAGCACACTATGGCTACACCTTC. Its translation: CASSLRTAHYGYTF. V is TRBV5-6 and J is TRBJ1-2; tentatively, D is TRBD1 (6 bases). There are 14 residues in the CDR3. Deletions cut 1 base from V and 3 bases from J, with 10 bases between. Germline V CDR1 and CDR2: SGHDT, YYEEEE. Drawing the rest from reference TRBV5-6 and TRBJ1-2, the complete variable domain is DAGVTQSPTHLIKTRGQQVTLRCSPKSGHDTVSWYQQALGQGPQFIFQYYEEEERQRGNFPDRFSGHQFPNYSSELNVNALLLGDSALYLCASSLRTAHYGYTFGSGTRLTVV.

This clone was recorded once. Written as DNA, the CDR3 is TGTGCCAGCAGAGCGACAGGGGGAAGAGTTGATACGCAGTATTTT. Amino acid sequence: CASRATGGRVDTQYF. The J gene is TRBJ2-3, the V gene TRBV7-9, with TRBD1 matching 9 bases. The CDR3 sequence is 15 residues long. V dropped 6 bases and J dropped 6; count of bases not matched to a gene: 10. Looked up from germline, CDR1 is SEHNR and CDR2 is FQNEAQ (reference sequence).

The chain uses TRBV7-3 and TRBJ2-2; 9 nucleotides agree with TRBD1. Trimming at V came to 5 bases and at J to 5 bases, leaving 3 bases not matched to a gene. The germline V gene has CDR1 SGHTA and CDR2 FQGTGA. The CDR3 extends over 14 amino acids. The CDR3: CASSPGTGTGELFF. Written as DNA, the CDR3 is TGTGCCAGCAGCCCCGGGACAGGGACCGGGGAGCTGTTTTTT.

V is TRBV5-1 and J is TRBJ2-7, with 7 bases matching TRBD1. Trimming cost V 0 bases and J 0 bases; bases outside gene matches: 6. This CDR3 contains 16 residues. Germline values: CDR1 SGHRS, CDR2 YFSETQ. The CDR3 is CASSLASGTVSYEQYF. The CDR3 nucleotides read TGCGCCAGCAGCTTGGCTTCCGGGACAGTCTCCTACGAGCAGTACTTC.

The rearrangement uses TRBV28 and TRBJ2-7; weak D call: TRBD2 (6 bases). In germline, CDR1 is MDHEN, CDR2 SYDVKM. Trimming removed 5 bases from V and 3 bases from J, with 20 bases in between. The CDR3 is made up of 16 amino acids. CDR3 DNA: TGTGCCAGCAGTCCCCGGGGGTGGGAGCCAAGCTACGAGCAGTACTTC. Translation gives CASSPRGWEPSYEQYF.

The chain recombines TRBV7-8 with TRBJ1-5; the D gene is possibly TRBD1 (6 bases). The V gene lost 0 bases and the J gene lost 6 bases, with 12 bases spanning the gap. Germline CDR1 is SGHVS and CDR2 is FQNEAQ. There are 15 residues in the CDR3. CDR3 bases: TGTGCCAGCAGCTTAGCGTTGGGGGCGGGTCAGCCCCAGCATTTT. Amino acid sequence: CASSLALGAGQPQHF.

The rearrangement uses TRBV28 and TRBJ1-5, with D possibly matching TRBD1 (6 bases). The CDR3 has 14 amino acids. Trimming took off 5 bases at V and 4 bases at J, with 12 bases between the two ends. Germline-derived CDR1 and CDR2 are MDHEN and SYDVKM. CDR3 amino acids: CASSTGSANQPQHF. The CDR3 nucleotides read TGTGCCAGCAGTACAGGGTCGGCTAATCAGCCCCAGCATTTT.

The J gene is TRBJ1-1, the V gene TRBV7-9, with D possibly being TRBD1 (5 bases). V was shortened by 1 base and J by 3 bases, with 9 bases between the two germline ends. Germline loops: CDR1 SEHNR, CDR2 FQNEAQ (reference sequence). The CDR3 extends over 14 amino acids. CDR3 coding DNA: TGTGCCAGCAGCTTAGGGGGGGTTCACACTGAAGCTTTCTTT. It yields the protein CASSLGGVHTEAFF.

The CDR3 is CASSQGAGRNTGELFF. In DNA form, the CDR3 reads TGCGCCAGCAGCCAAGGGGCAGGTAGAAACACCGGGGAGCTGTTTTTT. The J gene is TRBJ2-2, the V gene TRBV4-1; no clear D. This CDR3 has 16 residues. Germline CDR1 is MGHRA and CDR2 is YSYEKL. The V gene lost 1 base and the J gene lost 2 bases, with 11 bases spanning the gap.

This clone appeared a single time. The CDR3 sequence: CASSFPEEEGYTF. DNA of the CDR3: TGTGCCAGCAGCTTCCCCGAGGAAGAAGGCTACACCTTC. The chain links TRBV5-6 to TRBJ1-2; D uncertain. The V gene's germline CDR1 is SGHDT and CDR2 YYEEEE. The CDR3 length is 13 residues. V lost 2 bases, J lost 8 bases, and 13 bases lay in between.

V gene TRBV7-9 combines with J gene TRBJ2-7, with 11 bases matching TRBD1. The CDR3 is 15 residues long. Trimming took 1 base from V and 6 from J; bases not matched to a gene: 5. CDR1 SEHNR and CDR2 FQNEAQ come from the germline V gene (reference sequence). As DNA, the CDR3 is TGTGCCAGCAGCTTAGGCCGGGACAGGGGGATCGAGCAGTACTTC. Its protein product is CASSLGRDRGIEQYF.

This clone appeared once. CDR3 nucleotide sequence: TGCGCCAGCAGCTTACAGGGGGCCAACCTGAACACTGAAGCTTTCTTT. This gives the protein CASSLQGANLNTEAFF. The rearrangement links TRBV5-1 to TRBJ1-1; 9 bases map to TRBD1. The CDR3 runs to 16 residues. V trimming: 2 bases; J trimming: 0 bases; junction bases outside the gene matches: 5. CDR1 and CDR2 from the germline V gene are SGHRS and YFSETQ.

The rearrangement links TRBV7-9 to TRBJ2-5, with 7 positions matching TRBD1. The CDR3 is made up of 14 amino acids. J lost 4 bases, V lost 3 bases, and 5 bases had no gene match. Germline V gene data show CDR1 as SEHNR and CDR2 as FQNEAQ (reference sequence). The CDR3 DNA reads as TGTGCCAGCAGCTTGGCCGCAGGGGGAGAGACCCAGTACTTC. It specifies CASSLAAGGETQYF.

The rearrangement links TRBV6-6 to TRBJ1-1; D possibly corresponds to TRBD1 (6 bases). The CDR3 loop spans 14 amino acids. Deletions cut 3 bases from V and 4 bases from J, with 12 bases between. CDR1 is MNHNY and CDR2 is SVGAGI in the germline V gene (reference sequence). In DNA form, the CDR3 reads TGTGCCAGCAGTTATGGCAGAGGGGGCACTGAAGCTTTCTTT. As protein: CASSYGRGGTEAFF.

The rearrangement joins TRBV7-9 to TRBJ2-2, with TRBD1 identical over 8 bases. The ends lost 5 bases at V and 6 bases at J; junction bases unmatched: 8. The germline gives CDR1 SEHNR, CDR2 FQNEAQ (reference sequence). This CDR3 region has 15 residues. As DNA, the CDR3 is TGTGCCAGCAGCCCTACCGCAGGGGGCCCCGGGGAGCTGTTTTTT. It is translated as CASSPTAGGPGELFF. Full variable domain (outside the CDR3, taken from reference TRBV7-9 and TRBJ2-2): DTGVSQNPRHKITKRGQNVTFRCDPISEHNRLYWYRQTLGQGPEFLTYFQNEAQLEKSRLLSDRFSAERPKGSFSTLEIQRTEQGDSAMYLCASSPTAGGPGELFFGEGSRLTVL.

The J gene is TRBJ2-2, the V gene TRBV28; 9 positions agree with TRBD1. The CDR3 totals 14 residues. CDR1 MDHEN and CDR2 SYDVKM come from the germline V gene. V dropped 6 bases and J dropped 6; count of bases not matched to a gene: 5. Here the CDR3 reads CASRGQGRPGELFF. CDR3 in DNA: TGTGCCAGCAGGGGACAGGGTAGGCCCGGGGAGCTGTTTTTT.

The V gene is TRBV4-1, the J gene TRBJ2-4; 7 bases line up with TRBD2. Germline CDR1 and CDR2: MGHRA and YSYEKL. The trim removed 4 bases at V and 0 bases at J, leaving 12 bases unmatched. This CDR3 spans 18 amino acids. CDR3 protein: CASSPMSSGGLAKNIQYF. Here the CDR3 DNA reads TGCGCCAGCAGCCCAATGTCATCGGGAGGACTAGCCAAAAACATTCAGTACTTC.